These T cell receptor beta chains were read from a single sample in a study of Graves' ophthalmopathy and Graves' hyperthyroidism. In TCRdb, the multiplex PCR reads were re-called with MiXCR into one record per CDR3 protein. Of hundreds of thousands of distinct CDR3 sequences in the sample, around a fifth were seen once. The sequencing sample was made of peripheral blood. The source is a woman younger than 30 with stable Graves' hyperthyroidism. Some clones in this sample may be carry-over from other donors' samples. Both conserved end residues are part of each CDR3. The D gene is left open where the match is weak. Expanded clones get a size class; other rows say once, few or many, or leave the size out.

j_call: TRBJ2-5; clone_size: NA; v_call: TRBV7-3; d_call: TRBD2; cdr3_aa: CASSFGGGALETQYF; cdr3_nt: TGTGCCAGCAGCTTTGGCGGGGGGGCCTTGGAGACCCAGTACTTC
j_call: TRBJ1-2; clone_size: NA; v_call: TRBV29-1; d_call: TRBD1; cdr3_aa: CSVQTGILDGYTF; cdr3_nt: TGCAGCGTTCAGACAGGGATTTTGGATGGCTACACCTTC
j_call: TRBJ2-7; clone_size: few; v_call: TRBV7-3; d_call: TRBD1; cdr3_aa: CASSLFGQGAVEQYF; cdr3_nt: TGTGCCAGCAGCTTATTTGGACAGGGGGCAGTGGAGCAGTACTTC
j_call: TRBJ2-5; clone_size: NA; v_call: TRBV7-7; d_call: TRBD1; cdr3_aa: CASSLEWGQQETQYF; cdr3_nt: TGTGCTAGCAGCTTAGAATGGGGACAGCAAGAGACCCAGTACTTC
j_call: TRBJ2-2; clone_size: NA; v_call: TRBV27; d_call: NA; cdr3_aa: CASSSGGSGELFF; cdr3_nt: TGTGCCAGCAGTTCCGGGGGAAGCGGGGAGCTGTTTTTT
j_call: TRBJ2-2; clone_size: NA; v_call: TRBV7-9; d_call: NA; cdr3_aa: CASNSEPNTGELFF; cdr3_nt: TGTGCCAGCAACAGCGAACCGAACACCGGGGAGCTGTTTTTT
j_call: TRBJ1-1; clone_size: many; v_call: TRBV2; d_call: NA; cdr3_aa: CASSEGHPNTEAFF; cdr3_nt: TGTGCCAGCAGTGAGGGACACCCGAACACTGAAGCTTTCTTT
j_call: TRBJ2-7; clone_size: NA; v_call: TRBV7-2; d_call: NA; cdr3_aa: CASSYDRSDEQYF; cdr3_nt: TGTGCCAGCAGCTATGACAGGTCCGACGAGCAGTACTTC
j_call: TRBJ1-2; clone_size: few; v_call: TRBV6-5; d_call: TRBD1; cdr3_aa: CASSYSKPGGGYTF; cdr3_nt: TGTGCCAGCAGTTACTCGAAGCCAGGGGGGGGCTACACCTTC
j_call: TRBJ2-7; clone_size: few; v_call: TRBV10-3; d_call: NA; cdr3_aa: CAISAHRDGYEQYF; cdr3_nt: TGTGCCATCAGCGCTCACCGGGACGGTTACGAGCAGTACTTC
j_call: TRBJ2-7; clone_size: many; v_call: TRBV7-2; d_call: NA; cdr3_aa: CASSLRGKVHEQYF; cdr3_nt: TGTGCCAGCAGCTTACGGGGCAAAGTCCACGAGCAGTACTTC
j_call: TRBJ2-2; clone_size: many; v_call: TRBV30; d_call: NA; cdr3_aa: CAWKNFLATGELFF; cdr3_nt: TGTGCCTGGAAAAATTTCCTAGCGACCGGGGAGCTGTTTTTT
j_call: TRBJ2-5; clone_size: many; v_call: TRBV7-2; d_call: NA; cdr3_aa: CASSLMSGLLRTQYF; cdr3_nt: TGTGCCAGCAGCTTAATGTCGGGGCTACTACGAACCCAGTACTTC
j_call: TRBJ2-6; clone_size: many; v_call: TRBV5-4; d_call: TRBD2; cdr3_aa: CASSSLGAGGPGANVLTF; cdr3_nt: TGTGCCAGCAGCTCCCTTGGAGCGGGAGGGCCTGGGGCCAACGTCCTGACTTTC
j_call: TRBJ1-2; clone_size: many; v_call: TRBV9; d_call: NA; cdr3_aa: CASSVALGSNYGYTF; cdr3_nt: TGTGCCAGCAGCGTAGCTCTTGGGAGTAACTATGGCTACACCTTC
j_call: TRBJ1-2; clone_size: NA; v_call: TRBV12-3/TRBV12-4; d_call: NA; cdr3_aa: CASSRTASSYGYTF; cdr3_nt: TGTGCCAGCAGTCGGACGGCCTCTAGCTATGGCTACACCTTC
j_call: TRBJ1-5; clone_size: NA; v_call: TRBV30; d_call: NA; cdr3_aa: CAWSVGVWGAMGNQPQHF; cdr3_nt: TGTGCCTGGAGTGTAGGGGTGTGGGGCGCAATGGGCAATCAGCCCCAGCATTTT
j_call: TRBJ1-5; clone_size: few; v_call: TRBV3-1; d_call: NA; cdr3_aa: CASSQMGGPDQPQHF; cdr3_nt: TGTGCCAGCAGCCAAATGGGGGGCCCAGATCAGCCCCAGCATTTT